A selection of T cell receptor beta chains follows, all from one sample in a study of post-analysis software for immune sequencing data. TCRdb processed the PCR reads anew with MiXCR; each CDR3 protein has one entry. This sample carries hundreds of thousands of distinct CDR3 sequences, around 47% of them seen once, and the ten largest clones take 1.7%. Sequencing was carried out using blood. These receptor sequences come from a girl aged 5 to 17 with multiple sclerosis. CDR3s include the opening cysteine and the closing phenylalanine or tryptophan. D genes are given only for firm matches. Clone size is shown for a subset of rows, as once, few, many or a class of expanded clone.

V	size	J	D	DNA	CDR3
TRBV12-3/TRBV12-4	many	TRBJ2-5	TRBD1	TGTGCCAGCAGGGCGACAGGGTACAAGACCCAGTACTTC	CASRATGYKTQYF
TRBV10-3	few	TRBJ2-1	NA	TGTGCCATCAGTGATGAACTAGCAGTAAGGGGGGAGCAGTTCTTC	CAISDELAVRGEQFF
TRBV12-3/TRBV12-4	NA	TRBJ1-2	TRBD1	TGTGCCAGCAGTTTAAACGGACAGGGGACTGGCTACACCTTC	CASSLNGQGTGYTF
TRBV4-1	few	TRBJ1-5	NA	TGCGCCAGCAGCCGAATCAACGGGGACATCAATCAGCCCCAGCATTTT	CASSRINGDINQPQHF
TRBV5-1	NA	TRBJ2-7	NA	TGCGCCAGCAGCTTGGAAATTAACGGGGAGCAGTACTTC	CASSLEINGEQYF
TRBV14	few	TRBJ2-3	TRBD2	TGTGCCAGCAGTCAAGGTCGGGGGAGGGGCACAGATACGCAGTATTTT	CASSQGRGRGTDTQYF
TRBV24-1	NA	TRBJ1-5	NA	TGTGCCACCAGTGACAGCGGGGGTTATCAGCCCCAGCATTTT	CATSDSGGYQPQHF
TRBV6-6	NA	TRBJ2-3	TRBD2	TGTGCCAGCAGGTGGGAGGGCGCAACTAGCACAGATACGCAGTATTTT	CASRWEGATSTDTQYF
TRBV20-1	NA	TRBJ2-3	TRBD1	TGCAGTGCTCGGGACAGGAGCGCTAGCACAGATACGCAGTATTTT	CSARDRSASTDTQYF
TRBV7-2	NA	TRBJ1-2	NA	TGTGCCAGCAGCTTAAGTCCCTATGGCTACACCTTC	CASSLSPYGYTF
TRBV6-5	NA	TRBJ2-7	NA	TGTGCCAGCAGTTACTCGGGACGGTGGGGCGACGAGCAGTACTTC	CASSYSGRWGDEQYF
TRBV7-8	once	TRBJ2-1	TRBD2	TGTGCCAGCAGCTTAGTCCAGGGTCAGCGGGGGGGATCCTACAATGAGCAGTTCTTC	CASSLVQGQRGGSYNEQFF
TRBV12-3/TRBV12-4	NA	TRBJ2-5	NA	TGTGCCAGCAGGACTCTTGAGGAGACCCAGTACTTC	CASRTLEETQYF
TRBV10-3	NA	TRBJ1-6	TRBD1	TGTGCCATCAGTAACAGGGGGTCTGAGGATTCACCCCTCCACTTT	CAISNRGSEDSPLHF
TRBV5-1	few	TRBJ2-7	NA	TGCGCCAGCAGCTCAGGGACGGGAGTTTACGAGCAGTACTTC	CASSSGTGVYEQYF
TRBV20-1	NA	TRBJ2-7	TRBD1	TGCAGTGCTAGCCGGCAGGGGGCCTACGAGCAGTACTTC	CSASRQGAYEQYF
TRBV6-1	NA	TRBJ2-7	TRBD1	TGTGCCAGCATAGCAGGGACAGGGGACTACGAGCAGTACTTC	CASIAGTGDYEQYF
TRBV24-1	NA	TRBJ1-2	NA	TGTGCCACCAGTGACCACAGGGCGAACTATGGCTACACCTTC	CATSDHRANYGYTF
TRBV12-3/TRBV12-4	many	TRBJ2-7	NA	TGTGCCAGCAGCCCCGGTTACGAGCAGTACTTC	CASSPGYEQYF
TRBV7-3	NA	TRBJ2-2	NA	TGTGCCAGCAGCTTTGGGGACACCGGGGAGCTGTTTTTT	CASSFGDTGELFF
TRBV20-1	NA	TRBJ2-3	NA	TGCAGTGCTAGAGCGGCCCGGGGATTTAGCACAGATACGCAGTATTTT	CSARAARGFSTDTQYF
TRBV2	NA	TRBJ2-7	TRBD2	TGTGCCAGCAGTCGGCTCCTAGCGGGAGGGTACGAGCAGTACTTC	CASSRLLAGGYEQYF
TRBV20-1	NA	TRBJ1-1	NA	TGCAGTGCCAAAGAATGGGTCCGAGGCACTGAAGCTTTCTTT	CSAKEWVRGTEAFF
TRBV6-2/TRBV6-3	few	TRBJ2-5	NA	TGTGCCAGCAGTTACTGGGCAGTTCAAGAGACCCAGTACTTC	CASSYWAVQETQYF
TRBV6-5	NA	TRBJ1-2	TRBD1	TGTGCCAGCAGTTACGGGGGACAGGGGGTTTTTGGCTACACCTTC	CASSYGGQGVFGYTF
TRBV12-3/TRBV12-4	few	TRBJ1-2	NA	TGTGCCAGCAGTTTAGTAGATGGCTACACCTTC	CASSLVDGYTF
TRBV20-1	few	TRBJ2-1	NA	TGCAGTGCTAGAGCGGGAACTTCTTACTACAATGAGCAGTTCTTC	CSARAGTSYYNEQFF
TRBV6-5	NA	TRBJ2-7	NA	TGTGCCAGCAGTTACTCGGGGGGCTGGACAGGCTACGAGCAGTACTTC	CASSYSGGWTGYEQYF
TRBV6-6	NA	TRBJ2-7	NA	TGTGCCAGCAGTTTGACAGCTAACACCTACGAGCAGTACTTC	CASSLTANTYEQYF
TRBV29-1	few	TRBJ2-1	NA	TGCAGCGTTGATATTGGACGGACCGACTCCTACAATGAGCAGTTCTTC	CSVDIGRTDSYNEQFF
TRBV5-6	few	TRBJ2-7	NA	TGTGCCAGCAGCTTGGTTAGCGGAGACCAGCGTGGTACCTACGAGCAGTACTTC	CASSLVSGDQRGTYEQYF
TRBV4-1	NA	TRBJ1-1	NA	TGCGCCAGCAGCGCGAGACCGATCATGAACACTGAAGCTTTCTTT	CASSARPIMNTEAFF
TRBV5-6	few	TRBJ2-1	NA	TGTGCCAGCAGCTTGACAGACAATGAGCAGTTCTTC	CASSLTDNEQFF
TRBV7-9	NA	TRBJ2-7	NA	TGTGCCAGCAGCTTGGACACTGTCTTCTACGAGCAGTACTTC	CASSLDTVFYEQYF
TRBV5-1	NA	TRBJ1-5	TRBD1	TGCGCCAGCAGCTTGGTGATTGCATGGGACAGGAATAGCAATCAGCCCCAGCATTTT	CASSLVIAWDRNSNQPQHF
TRBV12-3/TRBV12-4	once	TRBJ2-6	NA	TGTGCCTCCGCGCGGGGAAGGGCTTCTGGGGCCAACGTCCTGACTTTC	CASARGRASGANVLTF
TRBV5-1	NA	TRBJ1-5	NA	TGCGCCAGCAGCTCGCTAGATGGGCAGCCCCAGCATTTT	CASSSLDGQPQHF
TRBV9	NA	TRBJ1-1	NA	TGTGCCAGCAGCGTAGGGGTCACGGGGGCCAGTTATGAAGCTTTCTTT	CASSVGVTGASYEAFF
TRBV3-1	NA	TRBJ2-1	NA	TGTGCCAGCAGCGGGGAGTGGGACAATGAGCAGTTCTTC	CASSGEWDNEQFF
TRBV12-3/TRBV12-4	NA	TRBJ2-7	NA	TGTGCCTGCCGGAAGGGGGTATTATCCTACGAGCAGTACTTC	CACRKGVLSYEQYF
TRBV5-6	few	TRBJ2-7	NA	TGTGCCAGCAGCTTGGCACCAACCAGGGTACGCGAGCAGTACTTC	CASSLAPTRVREQYF
TRBV12-3/TRBV12-4	NA	TRBJ1-5	TRBD1	TGTGCCAGCAGACAGGGGGTTATCAATCAGCCCCAGCATTTT	CASRQGVINQPQHF